The sequence of this T cell receptor (beta chain) was determined in a study of T cell responses to AZD1222 COVID-19 vaccine (dated by TCRdb to the early 2020s). Background on the whole study: AZD1222 recipients with second doses at about 4 weeks or about 12 weeks were pooled, because spike-specific TCR depth and breadth did not differ between schedules. TCR sequencing covered more than 230 trial participants: 200 to 220 given two doses of AZD1222 and 26 given two doses of MenACWY control vaccine. Trial participants were enrolled by age into subgroups of 18-55, 56-69 and 70-plus years, and around 150, 28 and 57 TCR-sequenced participants, respectively, were included in these subgroups.

Study-wide conclusions, independent of this receptor: The 56-69-year group was small, and its depth increase did not reach significance, likely because of low power. Nearly half of unique spike-specific TCRs reportedly recognized epitopes outside regions mutated in the B.1.351 and B.1.1.7 variants. Because no day 14 peak-response samples were available, the repertoires could be characterized only after the peak T cell response. Spike-specific TCR breadth and depth rose significantly after two AZD1222 doses compared with day 0 and with MenACWY recipients. The vaccine-associated CD4 TCRs covered the entire spike protein, and the dominant responses fell in regions 160-218 and 743-854. Only six or seven AZD1222 recipients were SARS-CoV-2 seropositive at baseline, limiting conclusions about previously exposed vaccinees. Participants were mostly white British, with more females than males. The authors suggested clonal diversity may have been underestimated.

The meaning of the sample's time point label: baseline before first vaccination. The vaccinee samples were drawn from two UK trials, COV001 and COV002, one of which was a single-blind randomized controlled phase 2/3 trial testing AZD1222 (ChAdOx1 nCoV-19) in healthy adults. Trial participant PBMC samples were collected at day 0 and day 28 after the second dose for TCRbeta chain sequencing. This clone showed up just once. Its antigen is not yet known. There are no base qualities to consult, and no much larger clone falls within one base. The CDR3 regions of human TCRbeta chains were subjected to immunosequencing. The published analysis was carried out like this. Repertoire TCRs were checked for matches against a reference library of SARS-CoV-2-specific TCRs that had been generated using the MIRA antigen-specificity platform. Breadth was defined as the fraction of unique TCRs that were SARS-CoV-2-associated, and depth was defined as the fraction of total T cells that were SARS-CoV-2-associated. Each spike-specific TCR was assigned to its reactive spike region and to a CD4 or CD8 class using the MIRA data. Log10-transformed breadth and depth values were compared by one-way ANOVA with Sidak's multiple comparisons tests. TCRdb provides this immuneACCESS table in a form limited to in-frame rearrangements. Some clones are lacking; in checked studies, under half of them reflect an unresolved V gene, and why the rest are absent is not known. Clonal size and the V and J genes are those of that table, whereas D and trimming came from the DNA. The sample data list about 78,000 clones, and over 80% of these were observed just once. The biggest ten clones account for around 2.8% of the sample.

Counted from cysteine to phenylalanine, this CDR3 has 12 amino acids. Only the CDR3 region is kept as DNA, spanning 36 bases read in frame from base 1. The junction shows trimming of 11 bases on V and 4 bases on J, and the gene matches do not reach 4 bases of it. According to the germline V gene, CDR1 reads MGHRA and CDR2 reads YSYEKL. This receptor was taken from an adult in good health. The chain is made from TRBV4-1 and TRBJ2-1, with 8 bases aligning to TRBD1. The sample here was peripheral blood, taken on day 0 of AZD1222 vaccination. The DNA sequence is as follows: TGCGCCGCTGGGGACAGGTACAATGAGCAGTTCTTC. It codes for CAAGDRYNEQFF.